These 13 T cell receptor beta chains came from one sample sequenced in a study of shared clonotypes between healthy human individuals. TCRdb's table, derived via immunoSEQ multiplex PCR, lists solely in-frame clones and lacks some. The table shows around 2.1 million clones, with 93% occurring only once. Naive CD8 populations comprised CD45RO-negative cells positively selected for CCR7, excluding terminally differentiated effector memory CD45RA+ cells. Sequencing used naive CD8+ T cells from PBMCs. The receptors were gathered from a man between 18 and 29 years old in good health. Some clones in this sample may be carry-over from other donors' samples.

The V call is TRBV10-3, the J call TRBJ2-1, with D maybe TRBD1 (6 bases). The CDR3 contains 15 residues. V was trimmed by 4 bases and J by 6 bases, leaving 16 bases between them. Germline CDR1 ENHRY, CDR2 SYGVKD. The DNA of the CDR3 is TGTGCCATCAGTGCAGGGGACGGGCCCCGCAATGAGCAGTTCTTC. This gives the protein CAISAGDGPRNEQFF.

J is TRBJ2-7 and V is TRBV28; D may match TRBD1 or TRBD2 (5 bases each). V lost 3 bases and J 6 bases, leaving 27 bases between the germline ends. This CDR3 comprises 18 residues. The V gene's germline CDR1 is MDHEN and CDR2 SYDVKM. The CDR3 nucleotides read TGTGCCAGCAGTTTCCCCAGGAGCGGAAGAGAAAGTGGGGGCGAGCAGTACTTC. Its translation is CASSFPRSGRESGGEQYF.

J is TRBJ2-2 and V is TRBV5-1; tentatively, D is TRBD1 (6 bases). Germline CDR1 is SGHRS and CDR2 is YFSETQ. The V gene lost 0 bases and the J gene lost 3 bases, with 12 bases spanning the gap. CDR3 length equals 16 residues. Here the CDR3 DNA reads TGCGCCAGCAGCTTGGCCGGGACAAGTCACACCGGGGAGCTGTTTTTT. It yields the protein CASSLAGTSHTGELFF.

A word on this clone: This sample also contains other DNA sequences that code for the same CDR3. The CDR3 DNA sequence: TGCAGTGCTACCCAGGGTTCTAGGAAGCATTTT. Protein product: CSATQGSRKHF. This chain joins TRBV20-1 and TRBJ1-5; TRBD1 is a possible D gene (5 bases). V was cut by 4 bases and J by 14 bases, with 15 bases left in between. The CDR3 sequence is 11 residues long. Germline V gene data show CDR1 as DFQATT and CDR2 as SNEGSKA (reference sequence).

In this sample, this clone turned up a few times. The chain recombines TRBV6-5 with TRBJ1-2, with no clear D. V gave up 1 base and J gave up 0 bases, with 12 bases separating them. The CDR3 is 16 amino acids. Looked up from germline, CDR1 is MNHEY and CDR2 is SVGAGI. In DNA form, the CDR3 reads TGTGCCAGCAGTTACTTCCCGTCAGGAACTAACTATGGCTACACCTTC. As protein: CASSYFPSGTNYGYTF.

The chain links TRBV7-8 to TRBJ1-3; D possibly corresponds to TRBD1 (6 bases). V was shortened by 5 bases and J by 5 bases, with 19 bases between the two germline ends. The CDR3 length is 16 residues. Germline CDR1 is SGHVS and CDR2 is FQNEAQ. The CDR3 DNA follows: TGTGCCAGCAGCCCGGGGGACATCATACCGAGAAACACCATATATTTT. This codes for CASSPGDIIPRNTIYF.

The chain joins TRBV30 to TRBJ2-1; D is unclear. The CDR3 contains 12 residues. V lost 3 bases, J lost 3 bases, and 6 bases lay in between. Germline V CDR1 and CDR2: GTSNPN, SVGIG (reference sequence). As DNA, the CDR3 is TGTGCCTGGAGCCCCGACTACAATGAGCAGTTCTTC. Amino acid sequence: CAWSPDYNEQFF.

The chain has TRBV7-9 and TRBJ2-7, with D perhaps TRBD2 (5 bases). Germline V gene sequence: CDR1 SEHNR, CDR2 FQNEAQ (reference sequence). This CDR3 region has 14 residues. V was trimmed by 0 bases and J by 5 bases, leaving 11 bases between them. CDR3 DNA sequence: TGTGCCAGCAGCTTAGCGGGAGTGAACCACGAGCAGTACTTC. It is translated as CASSLAGVNHEQYF. Drawing the rest from reference TRBV7-9 and TRBJ2-7, the complete variable domain is DTGVSQNPRHKITKRGQNVTFRCDPISEHNRLYWYRQTLGQGPEFLTYFQNEAQLEKSRLLSDRFSAERPKGSFSTLEIQRTEQGDSAMYLCASSLAGVNHEQYFGPGTRLTVT.

This clone was found once. The rearrangement links TRBV27 to TRBJ2-1, with 14 nucleotides matching TRBD2. Germline lookup yields CDR1 MNHEY and CDR2 SMNVEV (reference sequence). The CDR3 covers 15 residues. Trimming took 6 bases from V and 10 from J; bases not matched to a gene: 8. DNA of the CDR3: TGTGCCAGCAGGCCCGGGACTAGCGGGAGTGAGGAGCAGTTCTTC. It specifies CASRPGTSGSEEQFF.

This chain uses TRBV11-3 with TRBJ2-7; maybe TRBD1 (5 bases). Looked up from germline, CDR1 is SGHNT and CDR2 is YENEEA. V was shortened by 5 bases and J by 5 bases, with 13 bases between the two germline ends. The CDR3 has 13 residues. CDR3 loop: CASSQALGDEQYF. In DNA form, the CDR3 reads TGTGCCAGCAGCCAGGCCCTAGGGGACGAGCAGTACTTC.

As to this clone: Other DNA sequences in this sample translate to the same CDR3. The chain carries TRBV6-5 and TRBJ1-1; tentatively, D is TRBD1 (5 bases). Trimming took off 2 bases at V and 4 bases at J, with 8 bases between the two ends. The CDR3 is 13 amino acids. Germline V gene data show CDR1 as MNHEY and CDR2 as SVGAGI. CDR3 DNA sequence: TGTGCCAGCAGTTACGGGGCAGGCACTGAAGCTTTCTTT. This sequence encodes CASSYGAGTEAFF.

The rearrangement links TRBV28 to TRBJ2-7; possibly TRBD1 for D (6 bases). Germline V lookup: CDR1 MDHEN, CDR2 SYDVKM. The V end was cut by 4 bases, the J end by 8 bases, with 18 bases between. The CDR3 extends over 14 amino acids. The CDR3: CASSSPSSGEKQYF. In DNA form, the CDR3 reads TGTGCCAGCAGTTCGCCCTCATCAGGGGAAAAGCAGTACTTC.

This clone appeared a few times. This chain joins TRBV30 and TRBJ1-1; weak D call: TRBD1 (5 bases). Deletions cut 7 bases from V and 2 bases from J, with 14 bases between. The germline V gene encodes CDR1 GTSNPN and CDR2 SVGIG (reference sequence). The CDR3 loop spans 13 amino acids. CDR3 amino acids: CALEGSSNTEAFF. In DNA form, the CDR3 reads TGTGCCTTGGAGGGGAGCTCAAACACTGAAGCTTTCTTT.